This TCR beta chain was recorded in a study of blood T cell repertoires in COVID-19. The wider study: Specimens from acute and convalescent COVID-19 originated in the United States, Italy and Spain. PBMCs, B-cell-depleted T cells, or T cells were the source of the cDNA or gDNA that made up the material.

Per the original methods: Estimation of nucleated cell counts relied on the amplification of reference gene primers. The method was immunoSEQ multiplex PCR; TCRdb's version includes in-frame clones alone and lacks a portion of them. That table is the source of V, J and clone size, and D and trimming were worked out from the DNA. This sample has roughly 150,000 clones; 60% to 80% occur once, and the top ten carry about 8.6%. Germline V CDR1 and CDR2: SGDLS, YYNGEE. The V end lost 0 bases, the J end lost 0 bases, and 16 bases lay between the germline ends. The CDR3 totals 18 residues. Sequenced input: peripheral blood. The TCR comes from a man in his fifties or sixties with active or convalescent COVID-19. The rearrangement joins TRBV9 to TRBJ1-3; no definite D call. The CDR3: CASSVAPAPGSSGNTIYF. Written as DNA, the CDR3 is TGTGCCAGCAGCGTAGCCCCCGCCCCCGGGAGCTCTGGAAACACCATATATTTT.